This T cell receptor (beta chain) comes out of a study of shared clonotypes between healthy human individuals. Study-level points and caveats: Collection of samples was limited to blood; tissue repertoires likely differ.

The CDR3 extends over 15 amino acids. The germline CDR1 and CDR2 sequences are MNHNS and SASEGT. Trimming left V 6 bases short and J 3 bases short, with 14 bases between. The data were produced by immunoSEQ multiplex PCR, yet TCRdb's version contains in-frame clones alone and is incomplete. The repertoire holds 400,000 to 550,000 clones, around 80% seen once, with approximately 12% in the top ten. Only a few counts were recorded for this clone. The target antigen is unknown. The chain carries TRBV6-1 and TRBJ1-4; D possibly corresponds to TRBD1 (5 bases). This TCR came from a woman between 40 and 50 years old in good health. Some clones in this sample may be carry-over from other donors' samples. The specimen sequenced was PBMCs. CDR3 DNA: TGTGCCAGCAGGGGGGAAGCAGGGCCTAATGAAAAACTGTTTTTT. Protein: CASRGEAGPNEKLFF.